This TCR beta chain was retrieved from a study of early T cells in non-severe SARS-CoV-2 infection. Study summary: The chains were unpaired, and the sequenced material was bulk RNA from unsorted whole blood. Points from the study as a whole: Comparison of clonotypes with VDJdb favored anti-spike CD8 responses while missing private and CD4 specificities.

This clonotype was seen a few times. The antigen is undetermined. Individual cDNA molecules received unique molecular identifiers during library preparation. TCRdb called the 5' RACE reads again in MiXCR, with one record for every CDR3 protein. In the table there are tens of thousands of distinct CDR3 sequences, around 4.6% of which are singletons. Specimen: whole blood. This sequence was found in an adult who was a healthcare worker with PCR-confirmed SARS-CoV-2 infection or an uninfected control (not recorded which).

DNA of the CDR3: TGTGCCAGCAGCTGGGGACAGAGGGTCATGAACACTGAAGCTTTCTTT. Translated, it gives CASSWGQRVMNTEAFF. This chain joins TRBV5-8 and TRBJ1-1; 7 bases agree with TRBD1. The V gene end was trimmed by 3 bases and the J gene end by 0 bases; junction bases not matched to a gene: 8. The CDR3 sequence is 16 residues long. Germline assignment: CDR1 SGHTS and CDR2 YDEGEE.